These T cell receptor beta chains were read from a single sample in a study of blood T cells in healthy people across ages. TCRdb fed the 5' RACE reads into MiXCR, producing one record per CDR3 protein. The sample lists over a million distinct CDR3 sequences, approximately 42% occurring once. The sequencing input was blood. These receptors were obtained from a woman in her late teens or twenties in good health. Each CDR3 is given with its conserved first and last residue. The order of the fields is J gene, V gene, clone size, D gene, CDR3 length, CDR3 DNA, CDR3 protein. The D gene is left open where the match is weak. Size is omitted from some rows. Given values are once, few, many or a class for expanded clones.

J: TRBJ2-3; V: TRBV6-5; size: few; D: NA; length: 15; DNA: TGTGCCAGCAGTTATGAGGGAGCGACTCGTAATACGCAGTATTTT; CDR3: CASSYEGATRNTQYF
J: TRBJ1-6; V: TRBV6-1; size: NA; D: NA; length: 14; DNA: TGTGCCAGCAGCGGACTGTCGTATAATTCACCCCTCCACTTT; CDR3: CASSGLSYNSPLHF
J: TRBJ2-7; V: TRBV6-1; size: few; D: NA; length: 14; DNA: TGTGCCAGCAGAGGGACTCAAGGGAAGGTTGAGCAGTACTTC; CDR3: CASRGTQGKVEQYF
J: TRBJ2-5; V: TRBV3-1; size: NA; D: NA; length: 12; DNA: TGTGCCAGCAGCCACAGGTCGGAGACCCAGTACTTC; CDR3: CASSHRSETQYF
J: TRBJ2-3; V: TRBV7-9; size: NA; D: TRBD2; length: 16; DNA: TGTGCCAGCAGCCCCTTAGCGGGGGGGGAAGGAGATACGCAGTATTTT; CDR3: CASSPLAGGEGDTQYF
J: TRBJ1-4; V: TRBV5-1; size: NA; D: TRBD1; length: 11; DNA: TGCGCCAGCAGTCAGGGGGACAGGGTGTTTTTT; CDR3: CASSQGDRVFF
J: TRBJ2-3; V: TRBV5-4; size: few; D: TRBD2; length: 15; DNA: TGTGCCAGCAGCTTCACTAGCGGGATCACAGATACGCAGTATTTT; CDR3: CASSFTSGITDTQYF
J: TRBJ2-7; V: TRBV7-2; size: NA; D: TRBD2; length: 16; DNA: TGTGCCAGCAGCTTAAAAGCGGGAGGGGATCACTACGAGCAGTACTTC; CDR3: CASSLKAGGDHYEQYF
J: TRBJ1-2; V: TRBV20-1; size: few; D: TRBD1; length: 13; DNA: TGCAGTGCCTGGGACAGATCTAACTATGGCTACACCTTC; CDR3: CSAWDRSNYGYTF
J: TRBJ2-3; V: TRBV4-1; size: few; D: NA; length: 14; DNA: TGCGCCAGCAGCCAAGGAGCTGAGGCAGATACGCAGTATTTT; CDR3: CASSQGAEADTQYF
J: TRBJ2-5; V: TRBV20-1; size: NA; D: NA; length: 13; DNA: TGCAGTGCTGGAGGGCCCCGGGGAGAGACCCAGTACTTC; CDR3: CSAGGPRGETQYF
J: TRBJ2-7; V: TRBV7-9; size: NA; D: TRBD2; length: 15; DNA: TGTGCCAGCAGCTTACTGGCGAGCGGGAGCTACGAGCAGTACTTC; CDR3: CASSLLASGSYEQYF
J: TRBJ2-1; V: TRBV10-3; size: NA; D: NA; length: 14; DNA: TGTGCCATCAGTGGAGGGGGGGCAAGGTACGAGCAGTTCTTC; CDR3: CAISGGGARYEQFF
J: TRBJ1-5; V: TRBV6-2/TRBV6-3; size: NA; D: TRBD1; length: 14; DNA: TGTGCCAGCACTTTGACAGGGTTCAATCAGCCCCAGCATTTT; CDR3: CASTLTGFNQPQHF
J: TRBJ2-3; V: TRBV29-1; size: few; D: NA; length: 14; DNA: TGCAGCGTTGAAGGGGGTGGGCCGGTACTCACGCAGTATTTT; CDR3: CSVEGGGPVLTQYF
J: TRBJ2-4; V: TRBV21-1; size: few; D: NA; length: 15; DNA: TGTGCCAGCAGCAAAGTCCCCTCCAGGGGGAACATTCAGTACTTC; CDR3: CASSKVPSRGNIQYF
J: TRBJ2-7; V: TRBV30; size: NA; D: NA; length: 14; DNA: TGTGCCTGGAGGATCAAAGGGGGGTCCTACGAGCAGTACTTC; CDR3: CAWRIKGGSYEQYF
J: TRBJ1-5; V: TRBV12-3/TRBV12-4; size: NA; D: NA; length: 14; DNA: TGTGCCAGCAGCCCCAGCATTGCCCATCAGCCCCAGCATTTT; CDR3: CASSPSIAHQPQHF
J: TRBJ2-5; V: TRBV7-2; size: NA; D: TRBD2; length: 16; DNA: TGTGCCAGCAGCTTAGGACCCGGGAGGGCCCAAGAGACCCAGTACTTC; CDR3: CASSLGPGRAQETQYF
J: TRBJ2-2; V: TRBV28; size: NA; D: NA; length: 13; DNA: TGTGCCAGCCGCGGACCTCGGGCGTTTGATGTGTTTTTT; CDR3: CASRGPRAFDVFF
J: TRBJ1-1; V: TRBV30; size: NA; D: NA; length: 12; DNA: TGTGCCCGGAACGGACAGACCACTGAAGCTTTCTTT; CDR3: CARNGQTTEAFF
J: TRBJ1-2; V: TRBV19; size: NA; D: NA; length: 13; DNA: TGTGCCAGTAGTAAGCCCGGGATTTATGGCTACACCTTC; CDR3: CASSKPGIYGYTF
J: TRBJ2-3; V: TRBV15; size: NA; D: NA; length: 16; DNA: TGTGCCACCAGCAGAGGCAGGGTCCTTTCGGGAGATACGCAGTATTTT; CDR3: CATSRGRVLSGDTQYF
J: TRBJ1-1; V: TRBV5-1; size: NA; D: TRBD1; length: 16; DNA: TGCGCCAGCAGCCTACGACAGGGGCGGGAGAACACTGAAGCTTTCTTT; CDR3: CASSLRQGRENTEAFF
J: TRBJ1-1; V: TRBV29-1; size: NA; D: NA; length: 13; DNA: TGCAGCGTCGGGGACACCCGTAGCACTGAAGCTTTCTTT; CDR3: CSVGDTRSTEAFF
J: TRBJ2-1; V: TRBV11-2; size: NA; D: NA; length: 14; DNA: TGTGCCAGCAGCTTTAATGGTCAGTACAATGAGCAGTTCTTC; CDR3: CASSFNGQYNEQFF
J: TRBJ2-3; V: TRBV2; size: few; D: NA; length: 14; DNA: TGTGCCTCTGAGTCGGGTCACTTGGGAGATACGCAGTATTTT; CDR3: CASESGHLGDTQYF
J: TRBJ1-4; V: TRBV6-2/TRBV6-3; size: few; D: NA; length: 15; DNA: TGTGCCAGCAGTGCCTGGAGGACAACTAATGAAAAACTGTTTTTT; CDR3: CASSAWRTTNEKLFF
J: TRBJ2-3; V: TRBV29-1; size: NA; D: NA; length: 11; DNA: TGCAACGATAGTAGCACAGATACGCAGTATTTT; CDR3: CNDSSTDTQYF
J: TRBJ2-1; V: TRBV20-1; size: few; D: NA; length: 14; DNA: TGCAGTGCTAGAGATTTTAAGGGGACCAATGAGCAGTTCTTC; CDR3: CSARDFKGTNEQFF
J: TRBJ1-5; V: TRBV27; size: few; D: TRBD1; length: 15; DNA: TGTGCCAGCAGTGCCGGGACAGGGGGCTGGCAGCCCCAGCATTTT; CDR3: CASSAGTGGWQPQHF
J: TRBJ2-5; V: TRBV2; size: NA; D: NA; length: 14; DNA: TGTGCCAGCAGGTCCGGAGTGGGCCGAGAGACCCAGTACTTC; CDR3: CASRSGVGRETQYF
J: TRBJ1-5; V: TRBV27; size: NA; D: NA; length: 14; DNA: TGTGCCAGCAGTTGGCAGGGGAGTAATCAGCCCCAGCATTTT; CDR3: CASSWQGSNQPQHF
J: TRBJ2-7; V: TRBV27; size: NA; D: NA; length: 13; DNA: TGTGCCAGCAGTCCCGGGTCAGCCTACGAGCAGTACTTC; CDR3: CASSPGSAYEQYF
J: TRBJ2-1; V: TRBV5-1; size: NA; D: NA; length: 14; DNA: TGCGCCAGCAGCTTGGAGACTAGGGCGGCTGAGCAGTTCTTC; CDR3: CASSLETRAAEQFF
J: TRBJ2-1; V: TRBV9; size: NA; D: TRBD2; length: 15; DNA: TGTGCCAGCAGCGTAGTTGGGGGAGGGCCGAATGAGCAGTTCTTC; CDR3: CASSVVGGGPNEQFF
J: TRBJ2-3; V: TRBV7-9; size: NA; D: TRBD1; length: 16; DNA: TGTGCCAGCAGCCCAGCCGCAGGGGGCACTTCAGATACGCAGTATTTT; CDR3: CASSPAAGGTSDTQYF
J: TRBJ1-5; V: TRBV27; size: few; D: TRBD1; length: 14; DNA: TGTGCCAGCAGTATGGACAGGGGGGAACAGCCCCAGCATTTT; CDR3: CASSMDRGEQPQHF
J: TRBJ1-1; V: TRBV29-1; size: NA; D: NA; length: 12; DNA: TGCAGCGTTGATATTATGGGCACTGAAGCTTTCTTT; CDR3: CSVDIMGTEAFF
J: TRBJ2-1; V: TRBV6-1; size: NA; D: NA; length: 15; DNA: TGTGCCAGCAGTGAATGGGTCAGCTCCTACAATGAGCAGTTCTTC; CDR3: CASSEWVSSYNEQFF
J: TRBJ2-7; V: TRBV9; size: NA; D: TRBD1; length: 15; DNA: TGTGCCAGCAGCGTAGGTGGACAGGGGGTCCGCGAGCAGTACTTC; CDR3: CASSVGGQGVREQYF
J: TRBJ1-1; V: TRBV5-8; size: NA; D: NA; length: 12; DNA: TGTGCCAGCAGGCGACCCAAACGGGTGGCTTTCTTT; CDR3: CASRRPKRVAFF
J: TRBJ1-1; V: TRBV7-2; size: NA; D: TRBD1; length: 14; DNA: TGTGCCAGCAGCTTACGGCAGGGGGTAACTGAAGCTTTCTTT; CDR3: CASSLRQGVTEAFF
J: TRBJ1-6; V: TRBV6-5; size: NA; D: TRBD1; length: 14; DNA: TGTGCCAGCAGAGTAGACAGGGGTAATTCACCCCTCCACTTT; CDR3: CASRVDRGNSPLHF
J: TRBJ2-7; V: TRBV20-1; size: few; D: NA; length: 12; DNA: TGCAGTGCAGAGGGGACCCCCTACGAGCAGTACTTC; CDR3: CSAEGTPYEQYF
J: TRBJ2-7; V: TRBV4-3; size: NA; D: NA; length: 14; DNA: TGCGCCAGCAGCCAAGATTCGGTTACCCACGAGCAGTACTTC; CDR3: CASSQDSVTHEQYF
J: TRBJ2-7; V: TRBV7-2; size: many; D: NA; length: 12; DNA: TGTGCCAGCAGCTCAACGTACTACGAGCAGTACTTC; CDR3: CASSSTYYEQYF
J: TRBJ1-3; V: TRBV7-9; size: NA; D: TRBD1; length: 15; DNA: TGTGCCAGCAGCTGGGACAGGGATCCTGGAAACACCATATATTTT; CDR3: CASSWDRDPGNTIYF
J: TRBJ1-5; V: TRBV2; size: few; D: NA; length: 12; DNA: TGTGCCAGCAGTGGGGACGCTCAGCCCCAGCATTTT; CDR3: CASSGDAQPQHF
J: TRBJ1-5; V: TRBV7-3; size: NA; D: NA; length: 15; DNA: TGTGCCAGCAGCTTTGCCAGAGCGGGCAATCAGCCCCAGCATTTT; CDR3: CASSFARAGNQPQHF
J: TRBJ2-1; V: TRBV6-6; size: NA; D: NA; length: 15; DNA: TGTGCCAGCAGTTATCCGGGAGTGGGCGGCAATGAGCAGTTCTTC; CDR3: CASSYPGVGGNEQFF
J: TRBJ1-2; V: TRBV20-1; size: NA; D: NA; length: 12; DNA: TGCAGTGCTGACAGGACTAACTATGGCTACACCTTC; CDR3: CSADRTNYGYTF
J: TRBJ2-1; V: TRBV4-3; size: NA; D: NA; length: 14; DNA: TGCGCCAGCAGCCAAGATTGGTCGGGCAATGAGCAGTTCTTC; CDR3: CASSQDWSGNEQFF
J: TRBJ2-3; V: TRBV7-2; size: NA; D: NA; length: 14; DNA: TGTGCCAGCAGCTTGACGACTGTCGCCAATACGCAGTATTTT; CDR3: CASSLTTVANTQYF
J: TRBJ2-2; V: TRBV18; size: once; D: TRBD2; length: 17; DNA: TGTGCCAGCTCTCCCAGACTAGCTTCGGATAACGCCGGGGAGCTGTTTTTT; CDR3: CASSPRLASDNAGELFF
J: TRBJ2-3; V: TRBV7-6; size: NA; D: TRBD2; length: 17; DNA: TGTGCCAGCAGCTTAGGTGGGACTAGCGGAAACACAGATACGCAGTATTTT; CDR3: CASSLGGTSGNTDTQYF
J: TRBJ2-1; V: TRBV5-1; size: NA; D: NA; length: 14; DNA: TGCGCCAGCCGCCGGCAGGAGTCCAACAATGAGCAGTTCTTC; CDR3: CASRRQESNNEQFF
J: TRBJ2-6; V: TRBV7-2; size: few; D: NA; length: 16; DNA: TGTGCCAGCAGCATTCCTCGTGGCCTCGGGGCCAACGTCCTGACTTTC; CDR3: CASSIPRGLGANVLTF
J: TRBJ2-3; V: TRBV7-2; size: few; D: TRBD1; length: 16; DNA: TGTGCCAGCAGCTCTCGTAGACAGGGAGTAGGAGATACGCAGTATTTT; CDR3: CASSSRRQGVGDTQYF
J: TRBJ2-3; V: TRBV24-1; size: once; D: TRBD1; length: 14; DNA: TGTGCCACCAGTCCAGGGGGATACACAGATACGCAGTATTTT; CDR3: CATSPGGYTDTQYF